This entry features one TCR beta chain sequence. This record belongs to a study of metastatic and nonmetastatic thyroid tumors. Whole-study context: Repertoires of blood and of tissue (tumor or nodule) from malignant and benign thyroid patients were compared.

Among the patients, none had received any treatment before thyroid surgery. Germline V gene lookup returns CDR1 DFQATT and CDR2 SNEGSKA (reference sequence). Trimming removed 1 base from V and 3 bases from J, with 15 bases in between. There are 15 residues in the CDR3. With MiXCR, TCRdb reprocessed the PCR reads. The data show 20,000 or so clones, 31% seen once. The sample consisted of blood. The origin of this receptor is a female donor with papillary thyroid cancer or a benign thyroid nodule (not recorded which). Some clones in this sample may be carry-over from other donors' samples. This chain connects TRBV20-1 to TRBJ1-2, with D unresolved. As DNA, the CDR3 is TGCAGTGCTAGAGGAACTAGGGCCACGGACTATGGCTACACCTTC. As protein: CSARGTRATDYGYTF.